The 18 T cell receptor beta chains below all came from one sample that was sequenced in a study of control samples from healthy donors and cancer patients. The repertoire was sequenced with immunoSEQ multiplex PCR; TCRdb's copy has only in-frame clones and lacks some. The sample holds some 64,000 clones, 80% to 90% seen once. What was sequenced was PBMCs. These receptors came from a woman between 50 and 59 years old with head and neck cancer.

The rearrangement links TRBV6-7 to TRBJ1-4, with unresolved D. TRBV6-7 is marked as an open reading frame, function uncertain. The CDR3 runs to 16 residues. V shed 10 bases and J shed 4 bases, with 22 bases lying between them. CDR3 protein: CATRIRPPERNEKLFF. The CDR3 DNA reads as TGTGCCACCCGGATAAGGCCTCCTGAGCGTAATGAAAAACTGTTTTTT.

The chain has TRBV3-1 (or the pseudogene TRBV3-2) and TRBJ2-5; no reliable D call. The germline CDR1 and CDR2 sequences are LGHDT and YNNKEL (reference sequence). V lost 3 bases and J 0 bases, leaving 5 bases between the germline ends. The length of the CDR3 is 13 residues. CDR3 bases: TGTGCCAGCAGCCACAGAAACCAAGAGACCCAGTACTTC. It codes for CASSHRNQETQYF.

This rearrangement joins TRBV27 to TRBJ2-7; D call uncertain. Germline V gene sequence: CDR1 MNHEY, CDR2 SMNVEV (reference sequence). V was pared by 3 bases and J by 0 bases, with 6 bases between. CDR3 length: 13 residues. Here the CDR3 reads CASSFLGSYEQYF. CDR3 in DNA: TGTGCCAGCAGTTTTCTGGGCTCCTACGAGCAGTACTTC.

The chain has TRBV7-8 and TRBJ2-5; D is unresolved. The germline gives CDR1 SGHVS, CDR2 FQNEAQ. Trimming took off 2 bases at V and 5 bases at J, with 9 bases between the two ends. The CDR3 is 13 amino acids. The DNA of the CDR3 is TGTGCCAGCAGCTTAATTGACGGGGAGACCCAGTACTTC. As protein: CASSLIDGETQYF.

The V gene is TRBV28, the J gene TRBJ1-5, with TRBD1 matching 10 bases. V dropped 6 bases and J dropped 9; count of bases not matched to a gene: 11. Germline V gene lookup returns CDR1 MDHEN and CDR2 SYDVKM. This CDR3 region has 15 residues. The CDR3 protein is CASSQDRGGLRPQHF. DNA for the CDR3: TGTGCCAGCAGCCAGGACAGGGGGGGTCTTCGGCCCCAGCATTTT.

The V gene is TRBV5-1, the J gene TRBJ1-2; D is undetermined. The germline gives CDR1 SGHRS, CDR2 YFSETQ. Trimming pared 4 bases from V and 4 bases from J, leaving 11 bases between. The CDR3 is 13 amino acids. CDR3 nucleotides: TGCGCCAGCAGCGCATATGCCCTCTATGGCTACACCTTC. Amino acid sequence: CASSAYALYGYTF.

This sequence joins TRBV6-2 or TRBV6-3 and TRBJ2-7; D is possibly TRBD1 (5 bases). Germline CDR1 and CDR2: MNHEY and SVGEGT. The CDR3 consists of 13 residues. Deletions cut 2 bases from V and 2 bases from J, with 7 bases between. For the CDR3, the DNA is TGTGCCAGCAGTTACCCGACAGCCTACGAGCAGTACTTC. Its protein is CASSYPTAYEQYF.

V gene TRBV28 combines with J gene TRBJ1-5; 8 nucleotides line up with TRBD1. The CDR3 consists of 16 residues. With 6 bases clipped from V and 0 bases from J, the junction kept 7 bases outside the gene matches. Germline CDR1 is MDHEN and CDR2 is SYDVKM. The CDR3 DNA reads as TGTGCCAGCAGCCGGACAGGGAGATATAGCAATCAGCCCCAGCATTTT. This encodes CASSRTGRYSNQPQHF.

The chain has TRBV7-6 and TRBJ2-7; 8 nucleotides align to TRBD2. This CDR3 is built from 16 residues. Trimming removed 1 base from V and 2 bases from J; junction bases left unmatched: 7. The V gene's germline CDR1 is SGHVS and CDR2 FNYEAQ. CDR3 nucleotides: TGTGCCAGCAGCTTAGTACAGTCGGGACTAGCCTACGAGCAGTACTTC. Protein sequence: CASSLVQSGLAYEQYF.

This clone was recorded once. The CDR3 protein is CASSDMPYNEQFF. Here the CDR3 DNA reads TGTGCCAGCAGTGACATGCCCTACAATGAGCAGTTCTTC. J is TRBJ2-1 and V is TRBV6-4; D not certain. The CDR3 runs 13 residues. Germline V CDR1 and CDR2: MRHNA, SNTAGT. Between the trimmed V and J ends, which lost 2 bases and 2 bases, there was a span of 4 bases.

The chain employs TRBV29-1 and TRBJ1-1; D is ambiguous. The CDR3 spans 16 residues. Germline V gene data show CDR1 as SQVTM and CDR2 as ANQGSEA. V was shortened by 3 bases and J by 0 bases, with 17 bases between the two germline ends. CDR3 protein: CSVDSPSEGMNTEAFF. CDR3 DNA: TGCAGCGTTGATTCGCCAAGCGAGGGCATGAACACTGAAGCTTTCTTT.

In its sample, this clone was seen once. The genes are TRBV2 and TRBJ1-2; 9 nucleotides agree with TRBD1. Germline V CDR1 and CDR2: SNHLY, FYNNEI. The ends lost 6 bases at V and 3 bases at J; junction bases unmatched: 5. The CDR3 extends over 14 amino acids. The chain's CDR3 is CASRGRQGDYGYTF. Written as DNA, the CDR3 is TGTGCCAGCAGGGGGAGACAGGGGGACTATGGCTACACCTTC.

The genes are TRBV6-5 and TRBJ2-1; D call uncertain. Trimming shortened V by 6 bases and J by 6 bases, and 12 bases separated the two germline ends. This CDR3 comprises 13 residues. Germline values: CDR1 MNHEY, CDR2 SVGAGI. CDR3 region: CASSLEVSNEQFF. The CDR3 nucleotides are TGTGCCAGCAGCCTCGAGGTCTCCAATGAGCAGTTCTTC.

The gene calls are TRBV5-6 and TRBJ1-2; D unclear. Between the trimmed V and J ends, which lost 4 bases and 0 bases, there was a span of 10 bases. CDR1 SGHDT and CDR2 YYEEEE come from the germline V gene. CDR3 length: 14 amino acids. CDR3 in DNA: TGTGCCAGCAGCCCCACGGATACTAACTATGGCTACACCTTC. This encodes CASSPTDTNYGYTF.

This chain connects TRBV9 to TRBJ1-3; D uncertain. In germline, CDR1 is SGDLS, CDR2 YYNGEE. Trimming removed 0 bases from V and 2 bases from J, with 3 bases in between. The CDR3 totals 13 residues. CDR3 sequence reads: CASSVETGNTIYF. In nucleotides, the CDR3 is TGTGCCAGCAGCGTAGAGACTGGAAACACCATATATTTT.

The gene calls are TRBV6-6 and TRBJ1-3; no clear D gene. Germline V gene lookup returns CDR1 MNHNY and CDR2 SVGAGI (reference sequence). The ends were cut back, 5 bases at V and 0 bases at J, with 11 bases in the middle. The CDR3 has 15 amino acids. CDR3 in DNA: TGTGCCAGCAGTCCCCCGATAGACTCTGGAAACACCATATATTTT. It translates to CASSPPIDSGNTIYF.

V is TRBV5-1 and J is TRBJ2-1; D is ambiguous. The length of the CDR3 is 15 residues. The germline CDR1 and CDR2 sequences are SGHRS and YFSETQ. V was cut by 4 bases and J by 0 bases, with 11 bases left in between. The CDR3 bases are TGCGCCAGCAGCCCGGACGGAAGCTCCTACAATGAGCAGTTCTTC. The encoded protein is CASSPDGSSYNEQFF.

The rearrangement joins TRBV28 to TRBJ1-2, with 9 bases matching TRBD1. V was clipped by 6 bases and J by 6 bases; unmatched bases: 20. Germline assignment: CDR1 MDHEN and CDR2 SYDVKM. This CDR3 region has 18 residues. The CDR3 is CASRPGAILDRGGNGYTF. Written as DNA, the CDR3 is TGTGCCAGCAGGCCGGGAGCCATCCTGGACAGGGGTGGTAATGGCTACACCTTC.